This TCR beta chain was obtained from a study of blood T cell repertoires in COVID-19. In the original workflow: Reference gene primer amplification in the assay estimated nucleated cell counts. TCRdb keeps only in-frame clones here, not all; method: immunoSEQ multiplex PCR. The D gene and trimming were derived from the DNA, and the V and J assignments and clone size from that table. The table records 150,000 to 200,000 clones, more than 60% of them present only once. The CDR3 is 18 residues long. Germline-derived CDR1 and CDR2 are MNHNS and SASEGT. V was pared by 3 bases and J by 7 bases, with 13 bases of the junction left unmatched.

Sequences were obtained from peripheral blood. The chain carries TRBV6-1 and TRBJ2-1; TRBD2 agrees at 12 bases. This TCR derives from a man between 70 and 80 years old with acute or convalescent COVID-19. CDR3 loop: CASSEFIGLAGNGNEQFF. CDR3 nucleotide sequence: TGTGCCAGCAGTGAGTTTATCGGACTAGCGGGAAATGGGAATGAGCAGTTCTTC.